This T cell receptor beta chain emerged from a study of patients with pleural tuberculosis. The V gene's germline CDR1 is SNHLY and CDR2 FYNNEI. The CDR3 is 14 amino acids. V lost 4 bases, J lost 4 bases, and 5 bases stayed unmatched. This clonotype was seen ten or more times. One entry per CDR3 protein, called by TCRdb with MiXCR from the reads. The sample holds 45,000 to 55,000 distinct CDR3 sequences, 7.3% seen once. The V gene is TRBV2, the J gene TRBJ2-7; 9 nucleotides agree with TRBD2. The TCR sequence derives from a human donor with pleural tuberculosis. The CDR3 DNA follows: TGTGCCAGCAGTGCGCGTAGCGGGGGATACGAGCAGTACTTC. Translating gives CASSARSGGYEQYF.